This T cell receptor (beta chain) was captured by sequencing in a study of shared clonotypes between healthy human individuals. CDR1 and CDR2 (germline): MDHEN, SYDVKM. V lost 3 bases to trimming and J lost 10 bases; unmatched junction nucleotides: 8. The length of the CDR3 is 16 residues. Sequencing was performed with immunoSEQ multiplex PCR; in TCRdb, only in-frame clones are kept and a portion is missing. The sample lists over a million clones, around 78% seen once, with 0.6% to 0.7% in the top ten. J is TRBJ2-1 and V is TRBV28; 14 bases align to TRBD2. This TCR was sampled from a man aged 18 to 35 in good health. Some clones in this sample may be carry-over from other donors' samples. Sequenced: memory CD4+ T cells from PBMCs. The subset is: CD45RA-negative fraction. The CDR3 sequence: CASSFPGLAGVGEQFF. The CDR3 coding sequence is TGTGCCAGCAGTTTCCCGGGACTAGCGGGAGTAGGGGAGCAGTTCTTC.